Below are 15 T cell receptor beta chains sequenced from a single sample in a study of glioma-infiltrating T cells (dated by TCRdb to 2016 to 2018). Sequencing instrument: Illumina MiSeq. The iRepertoire nested amplicon-rescue multiplex PCR (arm-PCR) platform was used to amplify TCR alpha and beta CDR3 regions from RNA. TCRdb reworked the public reads: Q25 trimming with fastp, MiXCR clone assembly, productive beta chains retained. CDR3 protein duplicates are merged, each entry listing the most common genes and DNA. The sample table lists 100,000 to 150,000 distinct CDR3 sequences, more than 20% of them with a count of one. About a quarter of the sample goes to the ten largest clones. The sample consisted of glioma tissue, nonneoplastic brain tissue, or PBMCs (not recorded which). These receptors were taken from a human donor with low-grade glioma or glioblastoma, undergoing nonglioma brain surgery, or in good health (not recorded which).

Worth noting for this clonotype: With a much larger clone just one base away, this may be a read error. J is TRBJ2-3 and V is TRBV12-3 or TRBV12-4; D is unresolved. This CDR3 region has 15 residues. V was cut by 6 bases and J by 1 base, with 14 bases left in between. CDR3 sequence reads: CASREDSSGTDTQYF. In DNA, the CDR3 is TGTGCCAGCAGGGAAGACTCATCCGGCACAGATACGCAGTATTTT.

This clonotype came up a few times. The chain combines TRBV5-1 with TRBJ2-2; TRBD1 or TRBD2 may be the D gene (5 bases each). The V gene lost 0 bases and the J gene lost 7 bases, with 13 bases spanning the gap. Per germline, CDR1 SGHRS and CDR2 YFSETQ. The CDR3 consists of 15 residues. The CDR3 DNA follows: TGCGCCAGCAGCTTGGAGGGACGCCTCAACGGGGAGCTGTTTTTT. The encoded protein is CASSLEGRLNGELFF.

The rearrangement uses TRBV20-1 and TRBJ2-3, with 11 nucleotides matching TRBD2. V shed 5 bases, J shed 5 bases, and the junction held 3 bases outside the gene matches. Germline CDR1 and CDR2: DFQATT and SNEGSKA (reference sequence). This CDR3 is built from 13 residues. CDR3 nucleotides: TGCAGTGCTCCCCTAGCGGGGGGAGATACGCAGTATTTT. Protein sequence: CSAPLAGGDTQYF.

This clonotype was found many times. V is TRBV7-2 and J is TRBJ2-5; D possibly corresponds to TRBD2 (7 bases). From germline, CDR1 is SGHTA and CDR2 FQGNSA. V shed 8 bases and J shed 5 bases, with 18 bases lying between them. The CDR3 sequence is 14 residues long. The CDR3 nucleotides read TGTGCCAGCTCGGCGGGGGCCGGGGGTGAGACCCAGTACTTC. Translating gives CASSAGAGGETQYF. The full variable domain, its missing parts supplied by reference TRBV7-2 and TRBJ2-5, is GAGVSQSPSNKVTEKGKDVELRCDPISGHTALYWYRQSLGQGLEFLIYFQGNSAPDKSGLPSDRFSAERTGGSVSTLTIQRTQQEDSAVYLCASSAGAGGETQYFGPGTRLLVL.

The table lists this clonotype with a few counts. The rearrangement joins TRBV11-2 to TRBJ1-1; no firm D call. V lost 1 base, J lost 5 bases, and 11 bases lay in between. Germline loops: CDR1 SGHAT, CDR2 FQNNGV. The CDR3 is 14 amino acids. The CDR3 protein is CASSLAVTGTEAFF. The CDR3 nucleotides read TGTGCCAGCAGCTTAGCGGTTACGGGAACTGAAGCTTTCTTT.

This clonotype is medium-sized within its sample. This chain links TRBV4-1 with TRBJ2-1; possibly TRBD1 for D (6 bases). The CDR3 covers 15 residues. V dropped 0 bases and J dropped 6 bases, with 12 bases sitting between them. In germline, CDR1 is MGHRA, CDR2 YSYEKL. Here the CDR3 reads CASSQDLGTFNEQFF. The CDR3 DNA reads as TGCGCCAGCAGCCAAGATCTGGGGACATTCAATGAGCAGTTCTTC.

The chain recombines TRBV11-2 with TRBJ2-2; the D gene could be TRBD1 or TRBD2 (5 bases each). V dropped 5 bases and J dropped 7 bases, with 20 bases sitting between them. Germline lookup yields CDR1 SGHAT and CDR2 FQNNGV. This CDR3 comprises 16 residues. The CDR3: CASSLQVGVVGGELFF. DNA for the CDR3: TGTGCCAGCAGCCTCCAGGTGGGGGTAGTCGGCGGGGAGCTGTTTTTT. Using reference TRBV11-2 and TRBJ2-2 for the parts outside the CDR3, the full variable domain is EAGVAQSPRYKIIEKRQSVAFWCNPISGHATLYWYQQILGQGPKLLIQFQNNGVVDDSQLPKDRFSAERLKGVDSTLKIQPAKLEDSAVYLCASSLQVGVVGGELFFGEGSRLTVL.

With respect to this clonotype: This is likely a read error, given that the CDR3 carries no conserved phenylalanine or tryptophan at its end. The V gene is TRBV18, the J gene TRBJ2-1, with TRBD1 matching 10 bases. CDR3 size: 15 residues. J was trimmed by 7 bases and V by 0 bases; bases with no gene match: 3. The V gene's germline CDR1 is KGHSH and CDR2 LQKENI. Written as DNA, the CDR3 is TGTGCCAGCTCACCACCTGGACAGGGGGTGAATGAGCAGTTCCTC. This translates into CASSPPGQGVNEQFL.

Concerning this clonotype itself: This may be a read error, as it is one base from a much larger clone. The chain joins TRBV20-1 to TRBJ2-7; 8 nucleotides align to TRBD1. The CDR3 is made up of 14 amino acids. Germline V gene data show CDR1 as DFQATT and CDR2 as SNEGSKA (reference sequence). CDR3 coding DNA: TGCATTGCTTCAGGACAGGGTAAAGCCCACGAGCAGTACGTC. Translation: CIASGQGKAHEQYV.

Of note for this clonotype: One junction end does not reproduce the germline sequence, and a read error may be involved. The gene calls are TRBV6-6 and TRBJ2-1; TRBD2 is a possible D gene (6 bases). CDR1 MNHNY and CDR2 SVGAGI come from the germline V gene (reference sequence). The CDR3 extends over 15 amino acids. CDR3: CASSGLSGSYNEQFF. The CDR3 region has the DNA TGCGCCAGCAGTGGCCTTAGCGGATCCTACAATGAGCAGTTCTTC.

This clonotype was observed many times. The chain is built from TRBV28 and TRBJ2-7; tentative D call: TRBD1 (6 bases). Germline-derived CDR1 and CDR2 are MDHEN and SYDVKM. V dropped 5 bases and J dropped 3 bases, with 14 bases sitting between them. The CDR3 is 14 residues long. CDR3 in amino acids: CASSAGTMVYEQYV. CDR3 sequence (DNA): TGTGCCAGCAGTGCCGGGACAATGGTCTACGAGCAGTACGTC.

The rearrangement uses TRBV3-1 and TRBJ2-5; 8 bases are shared with TRBD2. This CDR3 has 16 residues. Germline trimming cut 1 base from V and 7 bases from J; bases unmatched to any gene: 11. Germline V lookup: CDR1 LGHDT, CDR2 YNNKEL (reference sequence). The CDR3 loop reads CASSQGLAWGMGTQYF. Written as DNA, the CDR3 is TGTGCCAGCAGCCAAGGACTAGCGTGGGGGATGGGGACCCAGTACTTC.

A note on this clonotype: No conserved phenylalanine or tryptophan ends this CDR3, so it is likely a read error. V and J are TRBV6-2 or TRBV6-3 and TRBJ1-1; D is undetermined. The CDR3 consists of 13 residues. The germline V gene encodes CDR1 MNHEY and CDR2 SVGEGT. This CDR3 reads CASSVRLLTEAFL. DNA of the CDR3: TGTGCTAGCAGTGTAAGGCTGCTCACTGAAGCTTTCCTT.

Here the CDR3 DNA reads TGTGCCAGCAAGGACAGGCGCTCCATTCAGCCCCAGCATTTT. This sequence encodes CASKDRRSIQPQHF. The chain employs TRBV2 and TRBJ1-5; 7 bases match TRBD1. The germline gives CDR1 SNHLY, CDR2 FYNNEI. The CDR3 length is 14 residues. The ends lost 7 bases at V and 6 bases at J; junction bases unmatched: 9.

This clonotype was seen only a few times. This chain joins TRBV20-1 and TRBJ2-2; D call uncertain. The V end was cut by 0 bases, the J end by 4 bases, with 12 bases between. The CDR3 spans 15 residues. The germline gives CDR1 DFQATT, CDR2 SNEGSKA (reference sequence). CDR3 amino acids: CSARDPPTVTGELFF. CDR3 nucleotides: TGCAGTGCTAGAGATCCCCCGACCGTCACCGGGGAGCTGTTTTTT.